Below are 22 T cell receptor beta chains sequenced from a single sample in a study of T cell responses to AZD1222 COVID-19 vaccine. Assay: immunoSEQ multiplex PCR; the TCRdb copy retains only in-frame clones and omits some. The sample contains some 170,000 clones, around 90% of which appear only once. Material: peripheral blood, obtained on day 0 of AZD1222 vaccination. The receptors shown here come from an adult in good health.

The rearrangement uses TRBV7-9 and TRBJ1-2, with D hard to call. Looked up from germline, CDR1 is SEHNR and CDR2 is FQNEAQ (reference sequence). The V end was cut by 5 bases, the J end by 1 base, with 8 bases between. The CDR3 runs to 13 residues. In DNA, the CDR3 is TGTGCCAGCAGCCCACTCGGTAACTATGGCTACACCTTC. Residues: CASSPLGNYGYTF.

The chain couples TRBV2 to TRBJ1-4, with 8 bases lining up with TRBD1. V lost 11 bases and J lost 10; bases outside the gene matches: 15. This CDR3 is built from 14 residues. CDR1 is SNHLY, CDR2 FYNNEI, per germline. CDR3 sequence (DNA): TGTGCCTCAAGGGGGACAGGCCCCTTGGGAAAACTGTTTTTT. It is translated as CASRGTGPLGKLFF.

This clone was seen once. The chain is built from TRBV2 and TRBJ1-4; D gene unclear. CDR3 length: 14 residues. Trimming removed 3 bases from V and 10 bases from J, with 15 bases in between. From germline, CDR1 is SNHLY and CDR2 FYNNEI. Here the CDR3 reads CASSEAGFRGKLFF. The CDR3 DNA follows: TGTGCCAGCAGTGAGGCCGGGTTTAGAGGAAAACTGTTTTTT.

This clone was recorded once. The V gene is TRBV5-6, the J gene TRBJ2-2; a possible D gene is TRBD1 (6 bases). Germline assignment: CDR1 SGHDT and CDR2 YYEEEE. Trimming removed 3 bases from V and 1 base from J, with 13 bases in between. CDR3 length: 16 amino acids. CDR3 protein: CASSSYPGQNTGELFF. The CDR3, as DNA: TGTGCCAGCAGCTCTTACCCGGGACAGAACACCGGGGAGCTGTTTTTT.

This chain uses TRBV14 with TRBJ2-1, with 14 positions matching TRBD2. Per germline, CDR1 SGHDN and CDR2 FVKESK. This CDR3 contains 18 residues. V gave up 0 bases and J gave up 0 bases; unmatched junction bases: 1. The CDR3 DNA is TGTGCCAGCAGCCAAGAAGGGACTAGCGGGAGCTCCTACAATGAGCAGTTCTTC. It codes for CASSQEGTSGSSYNEQFF.

The chain is built from TRBV30 and TRBJ2-5; perhaps TRBD2 as D (6 bases). Trimming removed 5 bases at V and 5 bases at J, with 12 bases between. Germline V lookup: CDR1 GTSNPN, CDR2 SVGIG (reference sequence). There are 12 residues in the CDR3. The CDR3 loop reads CAWGTFRETQYF. The CDR3 DNA follows: TGTGCCTGGGGGACTTTTCGGGAGACCCAGTACTTC.

The chain is built from TRBV18 and TRBJ1-4, with a tentative D call TRBD1 (6 bases). This CDR3 contains 14 residues. CDR1 and CDR2 (germline): KGHSH, LQKENI. Trimming left V 6 bases short and J 10 bases short, with 18 bases between. Here the CDR3 DNA reads TGTGCCAGCTCCTCGGGACAAGCCCTAGGAAAACTGTTTTTT. Protein sequence: CASSSGQALGKLFF.

This chain connects TRBV6-5 to TRBJ1-2; TRBD1 agrees at 12 bases. Germline V lookup: CDR1 MNHEY, CDR2 SVGAGI. This CDR3 has 14 amino acids. V shed 6 bases and J 7 bases; nucleotides not matched to a gene: 6. The CDR3 loop is CASRSGQGAFGYTF. Here the CDR3 DNA reads TGTGCCAGCAGATCGGGACAGGGGGCGTTTGGCTACACCTTC.

This chain uses TRBV29-1 with TRBJ1-1; 9 bases align to TRBD1. The J segment lost 1 base and the V segment lost 7 bases, leaving 4 bases of the junction unmatched. The CDR3 loop spans 13 amino acids. The germline V gene encodes CDR1 SQVTM and CDR2 ANQGSEA. The CDR3 DNA follows: TGCAGCGGGGACAGGGACCCGAACACTGAAGCTTTCTTT. Its protein is CSGDRDPNTEAFF.

This clone has just one count. The gene calls are TRBV7-9 and TRBJ1-3; the D is unclear. V lost 1 base to trimming and J lost 0 bases, with 7 bases between them. The CDR3 is 15 amino acids. The germline V gene encodes CDR1 SEHNR and CDR2 FQNEAQ (reference sequence). The DNA for the CDR3 is TGTGCCAGCAGCTTAGACACGCGCTCTGGAAACACCATATATTTT. Amino acids: CASSLDTRSGNTIYF.

The V and J genes are TRBV18 and TRBJ1-5; unclear D gene. Looked up from germline, CDR1 is KGHSH and CDR2 is LQKENI. V lost 6 bases to trimming and J lost 1 base, with 16 bases between them. The CDR3 contains 16 residues. Here the CDR3 DNA reads TGTGCCAGCTCCCCTGCCTCTCCGGGCAGCAATCAGCCCCAGCATTTT. Amino acids: CASSPASPGSNQPQHF. The full variable domain, rest sourced from reference TRBV18 and TRBJ1-5, is NAGVMQNPRHLVRRRGQEARLRCSPMKGHSHVYWYRQLPEEGLKFMVYLQKENIIDESGMPKERFSAEFPKEGPSILRIQQVVRGDSAAYFCASSPASPGSNQPQHFGDGTRLSIL.

The chain employs TRBV29-1 and TRBJ2-7; weak D call: TRBD2 (6 bases). Germline V lookup: CDR1 SQVTM, CDR2 ANQGSEA. The CDR3 has 13 residues. Trimming pared 4 bases from V and 3 bases from J, leaving 13 bases between. CDR3 DNA: TGCAGCGTTGGTGGAGGGGAGATCTACGAGCAGTACTTC. Translating gives CSVGGGEIYEQYF.

This clone appeared a few times. The rearrangement uses TRBV7-8 and TRBJ1-1, with D perhaps matching TRBD1 (6 bases). Looked up from germline, CDR1 is SGHVS and CDR2 is FQNEAQ. V was clipped by 3 bases and J by 0 bases, with 17 bases between them. The CDR3 length is 17 residues. CDR3: CASSFPDKGGMNTEAFF. DNA for the CDR3: TGTGCCAGCAGCTTCCCAGACAAGGGGGGTATGAACACTGAAGCTTTCTTT.

CDR3 sequence reads: CASRAPAEHEQYF. The CDR3 coding sequence is TGTGCCAGCAGAGCCCCAGCCGAGCACGAGCAGTACTTC. The gene calls are TRBV6-5 and TRBJ2-7; no firm D call. There are 13 residues in the CDR3. Germline-derived CDR1 and CDR2 are MNHEY and SVGAGI. V gave up 6 bases and J gave up 5 bases, with 14 bases separating them.

The V gene is TRBV7-9, the J gene TRBJ2-3; the D is unclear. Per the germline V gene, CDR1 is SEHNR and CDR2 is FQNEAQ (reference sequence). The V and J ends lost 5 bases and 0 bases respectively, with 18 bases between them. The length of the CDR3 is 17 residues. The CDR3 region is CASSGPRWDFSTDTQYF. Here the CDR3 DNA reads TGTGCCAGCAGCGGCCCTCGGTGGGATTTTAGCACAGATACGCAGTATTTT. The full variable domain, rest sourced from reference TRBV7-9 and TRBJ2-3, is DTGVSQNPRHKITKRGQNVTFRCDPISEHNRLYWYRQTLGQGPEFLTYFQNEAQLEKSRLLSDRFSAERPKGSFSTLEIQRTEQGDSAMYLCASSGPRWDFSTDTQYFGPGTRLTVL.

The V and J genes are TRBV19 and TRBJ1-5, with D possibly TRBD1 on 6 matching bases. Germline CDR1 reads LNHDA; CDR2 reads SQIVND (reference sequence). The V end lost 4 bases, the J end lost 3 bases, and 13 bases lay between the germline ends. This CDR3 comprises 15 residues. The CDR3 reads CASSRGQPNNQPQHF. CDR3 sequence (DNA): TGTGCCAGTAGTAGAGGACAGCCAAACAATCAGCCCCAGCATTTT.

The genes are TRBV9 and TRBJ2-5, with D maybe TRBD1 (5 bases). From germline, CDR1 is SGDLS and CDR2 YYNGEE. The CDR3 extends over 15 amino acids. With 3 bases removed from V and 9 bases from J, the gap between germline ends came to 21 bases. The DNA of the CDR3 is TGTGCCAGCAGCGAGAAGGGCATTCCAGGGTTGGCCCAGTACTTC. The encoded protein is CASSEKGIPGLAQYF.

The CDR3 is CATSVSEQETQYF. The CDR3 DNA sequence: TGTGCCACCAGTGTAAGCGAACAAGAGACCCAGTACTTC. J is TRBJ2-5 and V is TRBV24-1; no reliable D call. The CDR3 spans 13 residues. Trimming stripped 5 bases from V and 2 bases from J, with 8 bases between. Germline assignment: CDR1 KGHDR and CDR2 SFDVKD.

The chain couples TRBV25-1 to TRBJ1-6; no reliable D call. From germline, CDR1 is MGHDK and CDR2 SYGVNS. The CDR3 contains 12 residues. Trimming took 3 bases from V and 4 from J, leaving 1 base between them. CDR3 sequence: CASSDYNSPLHF. Written as DNA, the CDR3 is TGTGCCAGCAGTGATTATAATTCACCCCTCCACTTT.

This clone was detected only once. Other DNA sequences in the same sample also yield this CDR3. The rearrangement links TRBV18 to TRBJ2-2; tentatively, D is TRBD1 (5 bases). The ends were cut back, 2 bases at V and 1 base at J, with 5 bases in the middle. Germline values: CDR1 KGHSH, CDR2 LQKENI. The CDR3 length is 14 residues. This CDR3 is CASSPDRNTGELFF. CDR3 DNA: TGTGCCAGCTCACCAGACAGGAACACCGGGGAGCTGTTTTTT.

The rearrangement links TRBV5-8 to TRBJ1-5, with unresolved D. Germline loops: CDR1 SGHTS, CDR2 YDEGEE. The length of the CDR3 is 16 residues. Trimming pared 0 bases from V and 5 bases from J, leaving 15 bases between. CDR3 region: CASSLGTGSPYQPQHF. The CDR3, as DNA: TGTGCCAGCAGCTTGGGGACCGGGTCCCCTTATCAGCCCCAGCATTTT.

The V call is TRBV7-2, the J call TRBJ2-3; D unresolved. The CDR3 length is 12 residues. V lost 5 bases, J lost 3 bases, and 6 bases lay in between. Germline V gene sequence: CDR1 SGHTA, CDR2 FQGNSA. CDR3 sequence reads: CASSLQTDTQYF. In DNA, the CDR3 is TGTGCCAGCAGCCTGCAAACAGATACGCAGTATTTT.